This is a list of T cell receptor beta chains from one sample in a study of blood T cell repertoires in COVID-19. Libraries were prepared by immunoSEQ multiplex PCR; TCRdb keeps only in-frame clonotypes and omits some of them. The data hold some 290,000 clones, with roughly 87% observed a single time. The specimen was peripheral blood. Every receptor here comes from a woman aged 45-65 years who had recovered from COVID-19. Each CDR3 is given with its conserved first and last residue. The D gene is left open where the match is weak. Clone size appears in some rows only: once, few, many, or a class for an expanded clone.

V,size,length,D,J,DNA,CDR3
TRBV28,.,16,.,TRBJ1-2,TGTGCCAGCACCCTTCCGACGACAGTCGACTCCTATGGCTACACCTTC,CASTLPTTVDSYGYTF
TRBV4-1,few,18,.,TRBJ2-1,TGCGCCAGCAGCCAAGATCGAGATAGTCTCCACCTGTACAATGAGCAGTTCTTC,CASSQDRDSLHLYNEQFF
TRBV12-3/TRBV12-4,once,11,.,TRBJ2-7,TGTGCCAGCAGTGTGGGCTCCGAGCAGTACTTC,CASSVGSEQYF
TRBV3-1/TRBV3-2,.,15,TRBD1,TRBJ1-5,TGTGCCAGCAGCCAAGATCAGGACAGGGGGTCGGCCCAGCATTTT,CASSQDQDRGSAQHF
TRBV3-1/TRBV3-2,.,13,.,TRBJ1-4,TGTGCCAGCAGCCTGGGAATCCCGGGGAAACTGTTTTTT,CASSLGIPGKLFF
TRBV5-1,.,16,.,TRBJ2-4,TGCGCCAGCAGCTCGTCCCCAGGGGTACCAGGAAACATTCAGTACTTC,CASSSSPGVPGNIQYF
TRBV19,.,14,.,TRBJ2-3,TGTGCCAGTAGTGTTAGCGGTTCCACAGATACGCAGTATTTT,CASSVSGSTDTQYF
TRBV19,.,15,.,TRBJ2-1,TGTGCCAGTAGCGATTTTCTGGTCCATGGGCATGAGCAGTTCTTC,CASSDFLVHGHEQFF
TRBV27,.,12,TRBD1,TRBJ2-7,TGTGCCAGCAGCCGTACAGGGGGCGAGCAGTACTTC,CASSRTGGEQYF
TRBV28,.,14,.,TRBJ2-7,TGTGCCAGCAGTTCGCCCGGGACTCTCTTCGAGCAGTACTTC,CASSSPGTLFEQYF
TRBV28,.,14,.,TRBJ2-1,TGTGCCAGCAGTTTGAGGGGGTCCCACAATGAGCAGTTCTTC,CASSLRGSHNEQFF
TRBV11-1,.,14,.,TRBJ1-4,TGTGCCAGCAGCTTACGACAGTATAATGAAAAACTGTTTTTT,CASSLRQYNEKLFF
TRBV18,few,16,TRBD1,TRBJ1-5,TGTGCCAGCTCACCAGGACAGGGTTCGAGCAATCAGCCCCAGCATTTT,CASSPGQGSSNQPQHF
TRBV6-5,few,15,TRBD2,TRBJ2-3,TGTGCCAGCAGTCCTCTAGCGGGAGGGCAAGATACGCAGTATTTT,CASSPLAGGQDTQYF
TRBV5-1,.,15,TRBD1,TRBJ1-4,TGCGCCAGCAGCCTGTCCCAGGGGGGATGGGAAAAACTGTTTTTT,CASSLSQGGWEKLFF
TRBV5-6,.,14,TRBD1,TRBJ2-7,TGTGCCAGCAGCTTGGGACAGGGTAACTACGAGCAGTACTTC,CASSLGQGNYEQYF
TRBV28,.,15,TRBD1,TRBJ1-2,TGTGCCAGCAGTTCTCCGGGACAGGCAAACTATGGCTACACCTTC,CASSSPGQANYGYTF
TRBV28,.,15,TRBD1,TRBJ1-2,TGTGCCAGCAGTTCCACAGGGGACGGAAACTATGGCTACACCTTC,CASSSTGDGNYGYTF
TRBV4-3,.,16,TRBD1,TRBJ1-2,TGCGCCAGCAGCCAAGATCTCGAGACAGGGTGGTATGGCTACACCTTC,CASSQDLETGWYGYTF
TRBV30,.,13,.,TRBJ2-1,TGTGCCTGGAGTGTACAGGTGGGATTGGAGCAGTTCTTC,CAWSVQVGLEQFF
TRBV6-5,.,14,TRBD1,TRBJ2-7,TGTGCCAGCAGCTTCCGGGACAGGGGCTACGAGCAGTACTTC,CASSFRDRGYEQYF
TRBV7-9,.,14,.,TRBJ1-2,TGTGCCAGCAGCCCAGGTCGTTCCGATTATGGCTACACCTTC,CASSPGRSDYGYTF
TRBV30,.,13,TRBD1,TRBJ1-4,TGTGCCTGGAGTGTTGGACAGGGGGTAAAACTGTTTTTT,CAWSVGQGVKLFF
TRBV18,.,14,TRBD1,TRBJ2-7,TGTGCCAGCTCACCCCGACAGGGCTCGTACGAGCAGTACTTC,CASSPRQGSYEQYF
TRBV6-2/TRBV6-3,.,14,.,TRBJ1-5,TGTGCCAGCAGTTACTACAGGGAGAGTCAGCCCCAGCATTTT,CASSYYRESQPQHF
TRBV6-2/TRBV6-3,.,17,TRBD1,TRBJ1-5,TGTGCCAGCAGTTCCCCACTACAGGGGCTTAGCAATCAGCCCCAGCATTTT,CASSSPLQGLSNQPQHF
TRBV6-6,.,14,TRBD1,TRBJ2-7,TGTGCCAGCAGTTTGACAGGGGTCGCCTACGAGCAGTACTTC,CASSLTGVAYEQYF
TRBV30,.,15,TRBD1,TRBJ1-2,TGTGCCTGGAGTGAACGGGACAGGGGGCGGGGTGACTACACCTTC,CAWSERDRGRGDYTF
TRBV10-3,.,16,TRBD1,TRBJ1-1,TGTGCCATCAGAGGACAGGGGGCGACTAACGGCACTGAAGCTTTCTTT,CAIRGQGATNGTEAFF
TRBV7-2,.,15,TRBD2,TRBJ2-3,TGTGCCAGCAGCTTAAGCGGGGGGTTCACAGATACGCAGTATTTT,CASSLSGGFTDTQYF
TRBV6-5,.,15,TRBD1,TRBJ2-7,TGTGCCAGCAGTTACCACGGGCAGGGGGCCTACGAGCAGTACTTC,CASSYHGQGAYEQYF
TRBV15,.,18,TRBD2,TRBJ2-7,TGTGCCACCAGCAGAGATTTCGTAGGCACTAGCGGTCTCTACGAGCAGTACTTC,CATSRDFVGTSGLYEQYF
TRBV28,once,15,.,TRBJ1-6,TGTGCCAGCAGCTCGTACCAACAGGGTTACTCACCCCTCCACTTT,CASSSYQQGYSPLHF
TRBV12-3/TRBV12-4,.,12,.,TRBJ1-1,TGTGCCAGCAGCCCACAGAACACTGAAGCTTTCTTT,CASSPQNTEAFF
TRBV10-1,.,16,TRBD1,TRBJ1-1,TGCGCCAGCAGTGAGGCCCAACGGACAGGGGGCACTGAAGCTTTCTTT,CASSEAQRTGGTEAFF
TRBV15,.,17,TRBD2,TRBJ2-1,TGTGCCACCAGCAGAGATAGCCGAGCGGGAGGCAGAAATGAGCAGTTCTTC,CATSRDSRAGGRNEQFF
TRBV2,.,11,.,TRBJ2-5,TGTGCCACCGGACTGCAGGAGACCCAGTACTTC,CATGLQETQYF
TRBV7-9,once,14,.,TRBJ1-2,TGTGCCAGCAGCCCCGAGCTAGATACTTATGGCTACACCTTC,CASSPELDTYGYTF
TRBV14,.,18,TRBD2,TRBJ2-1,TGTGCCAGCAGCCAGCCCGGACTAGCGGCCGGGGTTTACAATGAGCAGTTCTTC,CASSQPGLAAGVYNEQFF
TRBV6-5,.,13,.,TRBJ2-7,TGTGCCAGCAGCCGAACGTCCCGGTCCGAGCAGTACTTC,CASSRTSRSEQYF
TRBV5-6,.,15,.,TRBJ2-5,TGTGCCAGCAGCAGGAGGGGTGTCAGAAAAGAGACCCAGTACTTC,CASSRRGVRKETQYF
TRBV6-6,.,15,TRBD2,TRBJ2-5,TGTGCCAGCAGTTACGTGCGGGGGGTCCAAGAGACCCAGTACTTC,CASSYVRGVQETQYF